This TCR beta chain comes out of a study of Tregs in tolerant kidney transplant recipients (dated by TCRdb to about 2019). With regard to the full study: TCRbeta sequencing was used in the study to identify donor-specific regulatory T cells before combined kidney and bone marrow transplantation, and the identified cells were then tracked after transplant.

What this sample's time point label stands for: 6 months after combined kidney and bone marrow transplant. Related donors were used in the transplants with nonmyeloablative bone marrow transplantation, and mixed chimerism was transient in the human trials. Unstimulated Tregs (CD4+CD25+CD127-), CD4+ non-Tregs (CD4+CD25-), CD4 and CD8 cells were FACS-sorted from thawed PBMCs. Patients were several combined kidney and bone marrow transplant recipients from the ITN036ST trial, and only these trial subjects had samples available. Healthy control blood was separated into PBMCs by Ficoll density gradient and cryopreserved, and patient PBMCs were collected both before and after transplant. Genomic DNA was extracted from sorted cells with the QIAGEN DNeasy Blood and Tissue Kit for TCRbeta CDR3 sequencing. Through immunoSEQ, high-throughput TCRbeta CDR3 sequencing was done commercially, including PCR amplification with internal controls and bias correction. Under the source paper's analysis protocol: Unique productive TCRbeta sequences were defined by CDR3 nucleotide sequence where primers matched, otherwise by CDR3 amino acid sequence with Vbeta and Jbeta genes. To correct sorting error, sequences shared between sorted populations at a frequency ratio of 2:1 or less were removed; the rest were assigned to the higher population. Donor-reactive sequences were defined as at least 5-fold expanded in CFSE-low cells versus unstimulated cells, with frequency of at least 0.01% in CFSE-low cells. Jensen-Shannon divergence calculated on the top 100 TCRbeta sequences ranked by frequency was used to measure repertoire divergence. For samples with multiple sequencing runs, sorting error was corrected separately for each run before the runs were pooled. Drawn from immuneACCESS, this table holds only the in-frame rearrangements with V and J called that TCRdb kept. Clones are partly lost; checked studies trace under half to an unresolved V gene and leave the rest unexplained. D and trimming come from the DNA, and the V and J calls and clone size come from that table. Counted in this sample were about 22,000 clones; over 70% of them appeared once. The ten largest make up under 30% of the sample.

V was cut back by 0 bases and J by 6 bases, leaving a gap of 17 bases between them. The CDR3 runs 16 amino acids, cysteine and phenylalanine included. The DNA shown is the 48-base CDR3, in frame from base 1. In the germline V gene, CDR1 corresponds to LGHNA and CDR2 to YNFKEQ. Comments on this clone: Its antigen target is currently unknown. No much larger clonotype is one base removed from it; base qualities were not supplied.

Beyond this particular receptor, the publication reports: The most biologically relevant and donor-specific TCRbeta repertoire appeared to be identified by expanding Tregs with activated donor B cells. For some patients the PCR primers changed over time, which made it impossible to compare the samples from those patients at the nucleotide level. Donor-specific Treg expansion was found to exceed global Treg expansion in tolerant patients, suggesting antigen-driven rather than nonspecific expansion. Although technical replication error seemed to be minimal, the question of biological reproducibility was not addressed directly. Because only a small number of patients were included, the study had limitations, and the results will need to be validated in larger populations as well as under other immunosuppression protocols.

Recombination joined TRBV4-2 with TRBJ2-5; the D gene is possibly TRBD1, with 5 bases matching. The specimen was CD8+ T cells from blood (PBMCs), collected 6 months after the transplant. The clonotype originates from a human patient who received a combined kidney and bone marrow transplant. After a transplant, some T cells may be the graft donor's own cells. The base sequence is TGTGCCAGCAGCCAAGATCTCCAGGGCTCTACAAAGACCCAGTACTTC. It specifies CASSQDLQGSTKTQYF.